The present T cell receptor beta chain was sequenced within a study of T cells in Graves' hyperthyroidism and ophthalmopathy. On the study more broadly: Once the initial diagnosis was made, peripheral blood was obtained before any treatment. Study-level findings and limits: Blood also held most thyroid clonotypes expanded beyond 0.001.

TCR beta CDR3 region amplification was performed from RNA transcripts. First-round RT-PCR targeting the TCR CDR3 was performed with the HTBI primer set. TCRdb re-analysed the multiplex PCR reads in MiXCR, keeping a single row per CDR3 protein. This sample has approximately 330,000 distinct CDR3 sequences, with 15% to 20% found just once. J gave up 5 bases and V 3 bases, and 9 bases lay outside the gene matches. The germline V gene has CDR1 DFQATT and CDR2 SNEGSKA (reference sequence). The CDR3 runs 15 residues. Stability of Graves' hyperthyroidism was defined as absent ophthalmopathy progression within 18 months. Patients with uncontrolled infections, other autoimmune diseases, pregnancy or lactation were excluded. The table lists this clonotype with a few counts. What it binds is unknown.

The chain is built from TRBV20-1 and TRBJ2-5, with 10 bases identical to TRBD2. What was sequenced was blood. The source of this sequence is a woman aged 50 to 65 with Graves' hyperthyroidism. CDR3 loop: CSARSSGGRWETQYF. The CDR3, as DNA: TGCAGTGCTAGGTCTAGCGGGGGTCGGTGGGAGACCCAGTACTTC.